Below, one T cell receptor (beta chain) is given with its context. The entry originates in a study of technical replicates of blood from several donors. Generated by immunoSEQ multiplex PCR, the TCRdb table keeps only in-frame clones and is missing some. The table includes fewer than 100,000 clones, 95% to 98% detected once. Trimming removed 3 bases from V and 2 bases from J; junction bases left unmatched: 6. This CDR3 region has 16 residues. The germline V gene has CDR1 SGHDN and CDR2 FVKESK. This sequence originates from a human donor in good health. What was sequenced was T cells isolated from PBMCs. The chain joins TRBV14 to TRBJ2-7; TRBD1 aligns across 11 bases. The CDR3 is CASSHRPGQGAYEQYF. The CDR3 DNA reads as TGTGCCAGCAGCCATAGACCGGGACAGGGGGCCTACGAGCAGTACTTC.